This entry is about one T cell receptor beta chain. Data came from immunoSEQ multiplex PCR; TCRdb stores just in-frame clones and leaves some out. Among 65,000 to 75,000 clones listed, roughly four fifths were seen once. This specimen comes from a study of OX40 agonist ivuxolimab in advanced cancers. Study at large: Administration of intravenous ivuxolimab to patients occurred every 2 weeks at 0.01 to 10 mg/kg.

Germline V gives CDR1 KGHSH, CDR2 LQKENI. This CDR3 region has 14 residues. With V trimmed by 2 bases and J by 3 bases, 2 bases remained unmatched. The chain carries TRBV18 and TRBJ2-7; 9 nucleotides match TRBD1. Sample: CD4+ or CD8+ T cells sorted from blood, taken in a trial of the OX40 agonist ivuxolimab. The TCR originated in an adult with an advanced solid tumor such as melanoma, head and neck, liver or kidney cancer. CDR3 residues: CASSPTGGNYEQYF. DNA for the CDR3: TGTGCCAGCTCACCAACAGGGGGCAACTACGAGCAGTACTTC.